This is a list of T cell receptor beta chains from one sample in a study of T cell repertoires in cytomegalovirus infection. Which antigens these TCRs recognize remains unknown. Using its own MiXCR run on the reads, TCRdb lists one record per CDR3 protein. The sample records 900,000 to 950,000 distinct CDR3 sequences, less than 40% being singletons. The sequenced sample was cultured CD8+ T cells from PBMCs, obtained from culture after CMV antigen stimulation. The receptors shown here come from a human donor in good health (CMV status not recorded). Some clones in this sample may be carry-over from other donors' samples. The CDR3 runs from the conserved cysteine through the conserved F or W. Each record gives: CDR3 protein, CDR3 DNA, D gene, V gene, J gene, clone size. The D gene is left open where the match is weak. Part of the rows lack a size; the others show once, few, many or a class for expanded clones.

CDR3aa: CASSITGYSSYNEQFF
CDR3nt: TGTGCCAGTAGTATCACGGGCTACAGCTCCTACAATGAGCAGTTCTTC
d_gene: -
v_gene: TRBV19
j_gene: TRBJ2-1
abundance: few

CDR3aa: CASSSPGAGKETQYF
CDR3nt: TGTGCCAGCAGCTCACCGGGGGCAGGGAAAGAGACCCAGTACTTC
d_gene: -
v_gene: TRBV7-4
j_gene: TRBJ2-5
abundance: -

CDR3aa: CASSLSFNSFYGYTF
CDR3nt: TGTGCCAGCAGTTTATCGTTCAACAGCTTCTATGGCTACACCTTC
d_gene: -
v_gene: TRBV27
j_gene: TRBJ1-2
abundance: -

CDR3aa: CASNPLPLISGANVLTF
CDR3nt: TGTGCCAGCAATCCCCTCCCGCTTATCTCTGGGGCCAACGTCCTGACTTTC
d_gene: -
v_gene: TRBV2
j_gene: TRBJ2-6
abundance: many

CDR3aa: CVSSPGGNTEAFF
CDR3nt: TGTGTCAGCAGCCCCGGCGGGAACACTGAAGCTTTCTTT
d_gene: -
v_gene: TRBV7-2
j_gene: TRBJ1-1
abundance: -

CDR3aa: CASSDHRDRIGDGYTF
CDR3nt: TGCGCCAGCAGCGACCATCGGGACAGGATAGGAGATGGCTACACCTTC
d_gene: TRBD1
v_gene: TRBV4-1
j_gene: TRBJ1-2
abundance: many

CDR3aa: CASSSIRPAHNPPLHF
CDR3nt: TGTGCCAGCAGCTCAATCCGACCGGCACACAATCCACCCCTCCACTTT
d_gene: -
v_gene: TRBV11-1
j_gene: TRBJ1-6
abundance: -

CDR3aa: CASRSSGGSSYNEQFF
CDR3nt: TGTGCCAGCAGGTCATCGGGGGGGAGCTCCTACAATGAGCAGTTCTTC
d_gene: TRBD2
v_gene: TRBV2
j_gene: TRBJ2-1
abundance: -

CDR3aa: CASSRLLGNYGYTF
CDR3nt: TGTGCCAGCAGCCGACTCCTAGGGAACTATGGCTACACCTTC
d_gene: -
v_gene: TRBV7-2
j_gene: TRBJ1-2
abundance: many

CDR3aa: CASSPSSGGGQTQYF
CDR3nt: TGTGCCAGCAGCCCGAGTAGCGGGGGGGGCCAGACCCAGTACTTC
d_gene: TRBD2
v_gene: TRBV5-4
j_gene: TRBJ2-5
abundance: -

CDR3aa: CASSPPGEPGNTIYF
CDR3nt: TGTGCCAGCAGCCCTCCAGGGGAACCAGGAAACACCATATATTTT
d_gene: -
v_gene: TRBV7-9
j_gene: TRBJ1-3
abundance: many

CDR3aa: CASSYSTQPSSGNTIYF
CDR3nt: TGTGCCAGCAGTTACTCGACGCAACCGAGCTCTGGAAACACCATATATTTT
d_gene: -
v_gene: TRBV6-6
j_gene: TRBJ1-3
abundance: -

CDR3aa: CASGLAQGLYGYTF
CDR3nt: TGTGCTAGTGGTTTGGCCCAGGGGCTCTATGGCTACACCTTC
d_gene: -
v_gene: TRBV12-5
j_gene: TRBJ1-2
abundance: -

CDR3aa: CASSIVHRGGTEAFF
CDR3nt: TGTGCCAGTAGTATAGTTCACAGGGGGGGCACTGAAGCTTTCTTT
d_gene: TRBD1
v_gene: TRBV19
j_gene: TRBJ1-1
abundance: -

CDR3aa: CASSLGSLAASYNEQFF
CDR3nt: TGTGCCAGCAGCTTAGGTTCGCTAGCGGCCTCCTACAATGAGCAGTTCTTC
d_gene: TRBD2
v_gene: TRBV7-6
j_gene: TRBJ2-1
abundance: -

CDR3aa: CSVASGGNTDTQYF
CDR3nt: TGCAGCGTTGCTAGCGGGGGGAACACAGATACGCAGTATTTT
d_gene: TRBD2
v_gene: TRBV29-1
j_gene: TRBJ2-3
abundance: few

CDR3aa: CASSYPRGQGSWVANVLTF
CDR3nt: TGTGCCAGCAGTTACCCCCGCGGACAGGGAAGTTGGGTGGCCAACGTCCTGACTTTC
d_gene: TRBD1
v_gene: TRBV6-2/TRBV6-3
j_gene: TRBJ2-6
abundance: -

CDR3aa: CASSFRLQVDTEAFF
CDR3nt: TGTGCCAGCAGCTTCAGGTTACAGGTGGACACTGAAGCTTTCTTT
d_gene: -
v_gene: TRBV6-6
j_gene: TRBJ1-1
abundance: few

CDR3aa: CASSFRLAGATYYEQYF
CDR3nt: TGTGCCAGCAGTTTTCGACTAGCGGGGGCGACTTACTACGAGCAGTACTTC
d_gene: TRBD2
v_gene: TRBV6-1
j_gene: TRBJ2-7
abundance: -

CDR3aa: CASSLKRQGVNEQFF
CDR3nt: TGTGCCAGCAGCTTAAAACGACAGGGGGTCAATGAGCAGTTCTTC
d_gene: TRBD1
v_gene: TRBV7-3
j_gene: TRBJ2-1
abundance: -

CDR3aa: CASSLMTATYGYTF
CDR3nt: TGTGCCAGCAGTTTAATGACAGCTACCTATGGCTACACCTTC
d_gene: -
v_gene: TRBV12-3/TRBV12-4
j_gene: TRBJ1-2
abundance: few

CDR3aa: CAISDGSSSYTF
CDR3nt: TGTGCCATCAGTGACGGGTCTTCTAGCTACACCTTC
d_gene: -
v_gene: TRBV10-3
j_gene: TRBJ1-2
abundance: -

CDR3aa: CASSYGDIRAPNEQFF
CDR3nt: TGTGCCAGCAGTTACGGCGACATCCGGGCGCCGAATGAGCAGTTCTTC
d_gene: -
v_gene: TRBV6-5
j_gene: TRBJ2-1
abundance: few

CDR3aa: CASSRGSGLRYKEQFF
CDR3nt: TGTGCCAGCAGCCGCGGGTCGGGGCTGAGGTACAAAGAGCAGTTCTTC
d_gene: -
v_gene: TRBV7-2
j_gene: TRBJ2-1
abundance: -

CDR3aa: CASSHGGRHGNTIYF
CDR3nt: TGTGCCAGCAGCCACGGGGGGAGGCACGGAAACACCATATATTTT
d_gene: -
v_gene: TRBV14
j_gene: TRBJ1-3
abundance: -

CDR3aa: CASSLYTGLASDTQYF
CDR3nt: TGTGCCAGCAGCTTATATACGGGACTAGCTTCAGATACGCAGTATTTT
d_gene: TRBD2
v_gene: TRBV11-2
j_gene: TRBJ2-3
abundance: few

CDR3aa: CASSSTGGLKGYTF
CDR3nt: TGTGCCAGCAGCTCGACAGGGGGACTCAAGGGCTACACCTTC
d_gene: TRBD1
v_gene: TRBV7-6
j_gene: TRBJ1-2
abundance: few

CDR3aa: CASSVAGGYRNEQFF
CDR3nt: TGTGCCAGCAGCGTGGCAGGGGGCTATAGGAATGAGCAGTTCTTC
d_gene: TRBD1
v_gene: TRBV7-8
j_gene: TRBJ2-1
abundance: few

CDR3aa: CASSPELGQGSYQETQYF
CDR3nt: TGTGCCAGCAGCCCTGAACTGGGACAGGGGTCGTATCAAGAGACCCAGTACTTC
d_gene: TRBD1
v_gene: TRBV7-9
j_gene: TRBJ2-5
abundance: -

CDR3aa: CASSRYRGKDPYEQYF
CDR3nt: TGCGCCAGCAGCCGATACAGGGGAAAGGATCCCTACGAGCAGTACTTT
d_gene: TRBD1
v_gene: TRBV5-1
j_gene: TRBJ2-7
abundance: -

CDR3aa: CASKLGETTEAFF
CDR3nt: TGTGCCAGCAAGCTAGGGGAGACAACTGAAGCTTTCTTT
d_gene: -
v_gene: TRBV7-9
j_gene: TRBJ1-1
abundance: many

CDR3aa: CASSFVGGLRTETFF
CDR3nt: TGTGCCAGCAGCTTTGTCGGGGGGTTAAGGACTGAAACTTTCTTT
d_gene: -
v_gene: TRBV12-3/TRBV12-4
j_gene: TRBJ1-1
abundance: -

CDR3aa: CASSPTGGLGETQYF
CDR3nt: TGTGCCAGCAGTCCTACAGGGGGCCTAGGAGAGACCCAGTACTTC
d_gene: TRBD1
v_gene: TRBV12-3/TRBV12-4
j_gene: TRBJ2-5
abundance: many

CDR3aa: CASSQVAGYNEQFF
CDR3nt: TGTGCCAGCAGCCAAGTGGCCGGTTACAATGAGCAGTTCTTC
d_gene: -
v_gene: TRBV14
j_gene: TRBJ2-1
abundance: few

CDR3aa: CASSFGIVETQYF
CDR3nt: TGTGCCAGCAGCTTCGGGATAGTAGAGACCCAGTACTTC
d_gene: -
v_gene: TRBV7-6
j_gene: TRBJ2-5
abundance: -

CDR3aa: CASLRPGHRNTIYF
CDR3nt: TGCGCCAGTCTTCGCCCGGGACACAGAAACACCATATATTTT
d_gene: -
v_gene: TRBV10-2
j_gene: TRBJ1-3
abundance: -

CDR3aa: CSARDPDRNTEAFF
CDR3nt: TGCAGTGCTAGAGATCCAGACCGTAACACTGAAGCTTTCTTT
d_gene: -
v_gene: TRBV20-1
j_gene: TRBJ1-1
abundance: few

CDR3aa: CASSLEVTNTGELFF
CDR3nt: TGTGCCAGCAGTTTAGAGGTGACGAACACCGGGGAGCTGTTTTTT
d_gene: -
v_gene: TRBV27
j_gene: TRBJ2-2
abundance: once

CDR3aa: CASSAHDRTSPLHF
CDR3nt: TGTGCCAGCAGCGCCCATGACAGGACTTCACCCCTCCACTTT
d_gene: -
v_gene: TRBV9
j_gene: TRBJ1-6
abundance: few

CDR3aa: CASSNVEDPENTEAFF
CDR3nt: TGTGCCAGCAGCAACGTCGAGGACCCCGAGAACACTGAAGCTTTCTTT
d_gene: -
v_gene: TRBV6-2/TRBV6-3
j_gene: TRBJ1-1
abundance: -

CDR3aa: CASSRGGVAFF
CDR3nt: TGTGCCAGCAGCCGCGGGGGTGTAGCTTTCTTT
d_gene: -
v_gene: TRBV7-6
j_gene: TRBJ1-1
abundance: once